This TCR beta chain was profiled in a study of blood T cell repertoires in COVID-19. In the study overall: Sources were T cells, B-cell-depleted T cells, or PBMCs; the material itself was cDNA or gDNA.

As originally analysed: Cell counts per sample came from amplifying reference gene primers. Sequencing used immunoSEQ multiplex PCR; TCRdb keeps in-frame clones, though not all of them. V and J calls and clone size follow that table, whereas D and trimming were derived from the DNA. The table includes roughly 70,000 clones, about 80% detected once. The sequencing input was peripheral blood. The source is a woman aged 70-85 years with acute or convalescent COVID-19.

The CDR3 bases are TGTGCCATCAGTTCAGGGGGTCCTAGAGGAGATACGCAGTATTTT. It is translated as CAISSGGPRGDTQYF. V gene TRBV10-3 combines with J gene TRBJ2-3; TRBD1 aligns across 7 bases. CDR1 is ENHRY and CDR2 is SYGVKD in the germline V gene. The CDR3 has 15 residues. The trim removed 5 bases at V and 5 bases at J, leaving 10 bases unmatched.